The clone carrying this T cell receptor (beta chain) was detected a few times. The CDR3 contains 15 residues. V lost 7 bases and J 3 bases, leaving 16 bases between the germline ends. CDR1 is SGHRS and CDR2 is YFSETQ in the germline V gene. This record comes from a study of T-cell reconstitution after alpha-beta-depleted transplantation in children. Unique molecular identifiers were incorporated when the TCRbeta library was constructed. TCRdb reanalysed the PCR reads using MiXCR and keeps one entry per CDR3 protein. The sample records a few hundred thousand distinct CDR3 sequences, about an eighth being singletons.

The sample consisted of PBMCs, taken from the stem cell graft. The chain carries TRBV5-1 and TRBJ2-2; no definite D call. This sequence originates from a human donor who donated a stem cell graft to a child with Fanconi anemia. The CDR3: CASFGPRVDTGELFF. The CDR3 region has the DNA TGCGCCAGCTTTGGCCCAAGAGTGGACACCGGGGAGCTGTTTTTT.